This TCR beta chain came from a study of blood T cell repertoires in COVID-19. Study information: The study drew acute and convalescent COVID-19 samples from the United States, Italy and Spain. PBMCs, B-cell-depleted T cells, or T cells provided the cDNA or gDNA that made up the material.

How the authors handled the data: Estimation of nucleated cell counts relied on the amplification of reference gene primers. The data were produced by immunoSEQ multiplex PCR, yet TCRdb's version contains in-frame clones alone and is incomplete. Clone size and V and J calls were adopted from that table, with D and trimming inferred from the DNA. The sample has tens of thousands of clones, just over 85% seen once. The source material was peripheral blood. This TCR came from a human donor in a cohort sampled during active COVID-19.

The CDR3 region has the DNA TGTGCCAGCAGCCCGGATGTGGGGGCCTCTACTACCACAGATACGCAGTATTTT. Residues: CASSPDVGASTTTDTQYF. The chain uses TRBV16 and TRBJ2-3; possible D gene TRBD1, 6 bases. V dropped 4 bases and J dropped 2 bases, with 22 bases sitting between them. CDR1 and CDR2 (germline): KGHSY, FQNENV. The CDR3 covers 18 residues.